A selection of T cell receptor beta chains follows, all from one sample in a study of T cell responses to AZD1222 COVID-19 vaccine. The assay was immunoSEQ multiplex PCR, and TCRdb's table has in-frame clones only and misses some. The table lists 130,000 to 150,000 clones, approximately 91% of them singletons. The sequencing here drew on peripheral blood, taken 28 days after the second dose of the MenACWY control vaccine. These receptors were obtained from an adult who received the MenACWY meningococcal vaccine as a control. The CDR3 runs from the conserved cysteine through the conserved F or W. Each record gives: CDR3 DNA, CDR3 protein, J gene, D gene, clone size, V gene. A D gene is named only where the DNA matches it firmly. Clone size is given for some rows only: seen once, a few or many times, or a class if the clone is expanded.

TGTGCCAGCAGCCTGACAGGGACTAACTATGGCTACACCTTC	CASSLTGTNYGYTF	TRBJ1-2	TRBD1	.	TRBV5-8
TGTGCCAGCAGTTTAGCAGGGGGCGGCTACACCTTC	CASSLAGGGYTF	TRBJ1-2	TRBD1	.	TRBV12-3/TRBV12-4
TGCGCCAGCAGCCAATCTTCTGGAAACACCATATATTTT	CASSQSSGNTIYF	TRBJ1-3	.	.	TRBV4-3
TGTGCCAGCAGTTTAACGGGGGTAGAGACCCAGTACTTC	CASSLTGVETQYF	TRBJ2-5	.	.	TRBV12-3/TRBV12-4
TGTGCCAGCAGCGCGGGCGTATATGGCTACACCTTC	CASSAGVYGYTF	TRBJ1-2	.	.	TRBV5-6
TGTGCCAGCAGCCCCAACCCGGGACAGGGAATCTCCAATGAGCAGTTCTTC	CASSPNPGQGISNEQFF	TRBJ2-1	TRBD1	.	TRBV11-2
TGTGCCAGCAGTCAACAGGCCCTCTATGGCTACACCTTC	CASSQQALYGYTF	TRBJ1-2	.	.	TRBV6-2/TRBV6-3
TGTGCCAGCAGCTTAGGTGGGGTCATGAACACTGAAGCTTTCTTT	CASSLGGVMNTEAFF	TRBJ1-1	.	.	TRBV7-2
TGTGCCAGCAGCTTAGCGGGACACCCCTCCTACAATGAGCAGTTCTTC	CASSLAGHPSYNEQFF	TRBJ2-1	.	.	TRBV7-2
TGTGCCAGCAGCCAGCGTGGGGGTATAGGTTCACCCCTCCACTTT	CASSQRGGIGSPLHF	TRBJ1-6	.	.	TRBV5-6
TGTGCCAGCAGCCCTATGGACAGGGAGCGAGAAAAACTGTTTTTT	CASSPMDREREKLFF	TRBJ1-4	TRBD1	.	TRBV3-1/TRBV3-2
TGCGCCAGCAGCCAAGAGTTTGGCGGGAACACTGAAGCTTTCTTT	CASSQEFGGNTEAFF	TRBJ1-1	.	.	TRBV4-3
TGCGCCAGCAGCACCTCGGAAGGGGGCGCTGACTATGGCTACACCTTC	CASSTSEGGADYGYTF	TRBJ1-2	TRBD1	.	TRBV5-1
TGTGCCAGCAGTCCCCCGTTCTGGCGGGACTCCTACGAGCAGTACTTC	CASSPPFWRDSYEQYF	TRBJ2-7	.	.	TRBV28
TGTGCCAGTAGATCCGGGACAGGGGCCTGGGGCTACACCTTC	CASRSGTGAWGYTF	TRBJ1-2	TRBD1	.	TRBV19
TGTGCCAGCAGCGTCCGCGTCGGGGAGACCCAGTACTTC	CASSVRVGETQYF	TRBJ2-5	.	.	TRBV9
TGCGCCAGCAGCCCAAGGACAGGGGGCGGATACGAGCAGTACTTC	CASSPRTGGGYEQYF	TRBJ2-7	TRBD1	few	TRBV5-1
TGTGCCATCAGTGGGGGTGGCACAGATACGCAGTATTTT	CAISGGGTDTQYF	TRBJ2-3	.	.	TRBV10-3
TGTGCCAGCAGCCGGACGACGGGGACAGGGAGCTACGAGCAGTACTTC	CASSRTTGTGSYEQYF	TRBJ2-7	TRBD1	.	TRBV5-5
TGTGCCAGCTCTCTGTTAGCGGGAGTAAAGACCCAGTACTTC	CASSLLAGVKTQYF	TRBJ2-5	TRBD2	.	TRBV18
TGTGCCAGCAGCAACCGGCCCGGCCGGGGGGGGAGCGGGAGAGGGTACGAGCAGTACTTC	CASSNRPGRGGSGRGYEQYF	TRBJ2-7	TRBD2	.	TRBV6-6
TGTGCCAGCAGTTCCGACAGGGGGCTTGGCTACACCTTC	CASSSDRGLGYTF	TRBJ1-2	TRBD1	.	TRBV7-2
TGTGCCACCAGCAGAGATATGTCCTTCCAAGAGACCCAGTACTTC	CATSRDMSFQETQYF	TRBJ2-5	.	.	TRBV15
TGTGCCAGCAGTTATTTACCTGGGGGCTATGGCTACACCTTC	CASSYLPGGYGYTF	TRBJ1-2	.	few	TRBV6-2/TRBV6-3
TGTGCCAGCAGTGAGGACGTTTGGGGTGAGCAGTTCTTC	CASSEDVWGEQFF	TRBJ2-1	.	.	TRBV6-1
TGTGCCACCTTAGGCGCGGGAGGGCCTCTCGAGCAGTACTTC	CATLGAGGPLEQYF	TRBJ2-7	.	.	TRBV21-1
TGTGCCAGCAAGTGGGAGAGTGAAGCTTTCTTT	CASKWESEAFF	TRBJ1-1	.	.	TRBV2
TGTGCCAGCAGCTTGGGACCGGGACAGGGGGCAGGTCAGCCCCAGCATTTT	CASSLGPGQGAGQPQHF	TRBJ1-5	TRBD1	once	TRBV5-8